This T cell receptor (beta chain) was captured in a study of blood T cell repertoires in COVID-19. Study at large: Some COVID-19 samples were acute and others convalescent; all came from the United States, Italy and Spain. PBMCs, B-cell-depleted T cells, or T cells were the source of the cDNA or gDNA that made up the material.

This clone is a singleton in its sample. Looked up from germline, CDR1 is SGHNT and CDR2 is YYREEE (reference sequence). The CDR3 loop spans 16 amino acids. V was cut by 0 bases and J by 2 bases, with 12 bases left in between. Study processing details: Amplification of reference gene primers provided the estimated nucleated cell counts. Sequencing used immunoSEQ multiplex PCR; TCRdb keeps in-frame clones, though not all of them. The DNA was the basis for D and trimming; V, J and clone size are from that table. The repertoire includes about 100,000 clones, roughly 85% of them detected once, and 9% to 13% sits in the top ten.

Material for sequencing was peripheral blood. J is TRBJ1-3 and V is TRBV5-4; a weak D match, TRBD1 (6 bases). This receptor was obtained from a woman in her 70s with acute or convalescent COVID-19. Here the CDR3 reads CASSLAGRGTGNTIYF. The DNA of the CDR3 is TGTGCCAGCAGCTTGGCCGGTAGGGGGACTGGAAACACCATATATTTT.